This T cell receptor (beta chain) was captured by sequencing in a study of shared clonotypes between healthy human individuals. Study-wide results and limits: Researchers sampled blood only, noting tissue repertoires likely differ. Non-shared clonotypes were found to have lower generation probabilities than the clonotypes that were shared by all four of the sorted-subset donors.

TCRdb's table, derived via immunoSEQ multiplex PCR, lists solely in-frame clones and lacks some. There are over 950,000 clones in the sample; approximately 75% occur only once, and more than 0.85% lies in the top ten. As to this clone: Its target is not known.

The V and J ends lost 3 bases and 5 bases, in that order; junction bases with no gene match: 5. The CDR3 length is 15 residues. The germline V gene has CDR1 SGHTA and CDR2 FQGTGA. Sequencing input: memory CD4+ T cells from PBMCs. Subset: CD45RA-negative fraction. The chain links TRBV7-3 to TRBJ2-2, with 8 bases identical to TRBD1. This receptor was identified in a man between 18 and 35 years old in good health. Some clones in this sample may be carry-over from other donors' samples. CDR3 DNA: TGTGCCAGCAGCTTCGGACAGGGTCGAACCGGGGAGCTGTTTTTT. This encodes CASSFGQGRTGELFF.